Given below is one TCR beta chain in context. Authors' methods: Counts of nucleated cells, estimated from reference gene primer amplification, were obtained. Sequencing used immunoSEQ multiplex PCR; TCRdb keeps in-frame clones, though not all of them. That table furnishes V, J and clone size, whereas the DNA furnished D and trimming. This table holds 200,000 to 250,000 clones, 70% to 90% found once. This specimen belongs to a study of blood T cell repertoires in COVID-19. As for the study in general: From the United States, Italy and Spain came samples of acute and convalescent COVID-19. T cells, B-cell-depleted T cells, or PBMCs provided the cDNA or gDNA that served as material.

The CDR3 spans 14 residues. With V trimmed by 4 bases and J by 2 bases, 4 bases remained unmatched. Germline V gene data show CDR1 as SGHDT and CDR2 as YYEEEE. Input material: peripheral blood. This chain uses TRBV5-6 with TRBJ2-5, with TRBD2 matching 8 bases. The sequence was collected from a man in his 60s with acute or convalescent COVID-19. The CDR3 nucleotides are TGTGCCAGCAGCCTGACTAGCGTTCAAGAGACCCAGTACTTC. It codes for CASSLTSVQETQYF.